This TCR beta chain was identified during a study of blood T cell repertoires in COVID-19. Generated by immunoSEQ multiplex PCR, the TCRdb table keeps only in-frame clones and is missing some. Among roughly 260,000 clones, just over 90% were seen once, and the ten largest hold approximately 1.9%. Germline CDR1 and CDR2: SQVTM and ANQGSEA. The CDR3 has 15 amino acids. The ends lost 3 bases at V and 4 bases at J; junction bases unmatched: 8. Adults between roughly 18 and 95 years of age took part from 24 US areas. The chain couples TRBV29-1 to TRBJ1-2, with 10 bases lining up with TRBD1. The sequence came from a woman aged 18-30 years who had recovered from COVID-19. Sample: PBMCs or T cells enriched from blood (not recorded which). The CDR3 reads CSVDPTGGAGYGYTF. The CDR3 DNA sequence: TGCAGCGTTGATCCGACAGGGGGCGCCGGCTATGGCTACACCTTC. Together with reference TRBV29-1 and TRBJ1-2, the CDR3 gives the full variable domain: SAVISQKPSRDICQRGTSLTIQCQVDSQVTMMFWYRQQPGQSLTLIATANQGSEATYESGFVIDKFPISRPNLTFSTLTVSNMSPEDSSIYLCSVDPTGGAGYGYTFGSGTRLTVV.